The 9 T cell receptor beta chains below were found in one sample sequenced in a study of blood T cell repertoires in COVID-19. Only in-frame clones appear in the TCRdb table, and some are missing; sequencing was by immunoSEQ multiplex PCR. The table has about 130,000 clones, 84% seen once. Sequenced material: peripheral blood. The receptor set was obtained from a woman in her twenties or thirties who had recovered from COVID-19.

The CDR3 DNA reads TGCGCCAGCACCACAGGGGGGACTGGAAACACCATATATTTT. This sequence encodes CASTTGGTGNTIYF. The chain has TRBV5-1 and TRBJ1-3; 8 bases are a match to TRBD1. Trimming removed 6 bases from V and 2 bases from J; junction bases left unmatched: 4. The CDR3 spans 14 residues. Germline CDR1 SGHRS, CDR2 YFSETQ. Full variable domain (rest looked up from reference TRBV5-1 and TRBJ1-3): KAGVTQTPRYLIKTRGQQVTLSCSPISGHRSVSWYQQTPGQGLQFLFEYFSETQRNKGNFPGRFSGRQFSNSRSEMNVSTLELGDSALYLCASTTGGTGNTIYFGEGSWLTVV.

The V gene is TRBV7-6, the J gene TRBJ2-7, with 8 bases lining up with TRBD2. The CDR3 has 16 amino acids. With 5 bases clipped from V and 3 bases from J, the junction kept 12 bases outside the gene matches. CDR1 and CDR2 from the germline V gene are SGHVS and FNYEAQ. In nucleotides, the CDR3 is TGTGCCAGCAGCCCGATGGTAGCGGGACCTCTCTACGAGCAGTACTTC. This translates into CASSPMVAGPLYEQYF. The full variable domain, with the rest looked up from reference TRBV7-6 and TRBJ2-7, is GAGVSQSPRYKVTKRGQDVALRCDPISGHVSLYWYRQALGQGPEFLTYFNYEAQQDKSGLPNDRFSAERPEGSISTLTIQRTEQRDSAMYRCASSPMVAGPLYEQYFGPGTRLTVT.

The count of this clone is one. This rearrangement joins TRBV29-1 to TRBJ2-3, with 7 bases identical to TRBD1. CDR3 length: 16 residues. From germline, CDR1 is SQVTM and CDR2 ANQGSEA. The J segment lost 5 bases and the V segment lost 4 bases, leaving 15 bases of the junction unmatched. This CDR3 is CSVGGQGDGPRDTQYF. For the CDR3, the DNA is TGCAGCGTTGGAGGCCAGGGGGACGGCCCTAGAGATACGCAGTATTTT.

As to this clone: One end of the junction is discordant with germline, which a read error may explain. The chain couples TRBV29-1 to TRBJ1-3, with TRBD1 matching over 8 bases. Germline V gene data show CDR1 as SQVTM and CDR2 as ANQGSEA. The CDR3 covers 10 residues. For the CDR3, the DNA is TGCAGCGTTGAAGCAGGGGGCCACGAATTT. This translates into CSVEAGGHEF.

The chain combines TRBV7-9 with TRBJ2-5; 11 bases are shared with TRBD1. Germline V CDR1 and CDR2: SEHNR, FQNEAQ (reference sequence). The length of the CDR3 is 16 residues. J gave up 4 bases and V 5 bases, and 9 bases lay outside the gene matches. CDR3 residues: CASSPRTGGSRETQYF. CDR3 DNA: TGTGCCAGCAGCCCCAGGACAGGGGGCTCTCGAGAGACCCAGTACTTC.

The genes are TRBV6-5 and TRBJ1-2; 8 bases fit TRBD1. CDR3 size: 15 residues. Trimming took 6 bases from V and 8 from J; bases not matched to a gene: 14. Germline V lookup: CDR1 MNHEY, CDR2 SVGAGI. The CDR3 loop is CASRPGADRARGYTF. In nucleotides, the CDR3 is TGTGCCAGCAGGCCCGGAGCGGACAGGGCGAGGGGCTACACCTTC.

At least ten counts were recorded for this clone. The V and J genes are TRBV23-1 and TRBJ1-6, with D hard to call. TRBV23-1 is known as an ORF, though its function is uncertain. Trimming removed 7 bases at V and 5 bases at J, with 18 bases between. The CDR3 is 16 residues long. DNA of the CDR3: TGCGCCAGCAAGGTCGGACTTTCAGGTAATAATTCACCCCTCCACTTT. Its translation: CASKVGLSGNNSPLHF.

This rearrangement joins TRBV19 to TRBJ1-2; D may be TRBD1 (6 bases). The V and J ends lost 1 base and 3 bases respectively, with 18 bases between them. This CDR3 has 17 amino acids. From germline, CDR1 is LNHDA and CDR2 SQIVND (reference sequence). The CDR3 DNA is TGTGCCAGTAGTATAGTTGGGACATTACCCCGAGACTATGGCTACACCTTC. Protein sequence: CASSIVGTLPRDYGYTF.

The chain uses TRBV6-5 and TRBJ2-5, with 11 bases lining up with TRBD2. The junction had 5 bases not matched to a gene; V was cut back by 7 bases and J by 1 base. The CDR3 runs 15 residues. Germline CDR1 is MNHEY and CDR2 is SVGAGI. CDR3 sequence reads: CASNHLAGGQETQYF. The CDR3 nucleotides read TGTGCCAGCAACCACCTAGCGGGGGGCCAAGAGACCCAGTACTTC.